This entry lists 9 T cell receptor beta chains sequenced from one sample in a study of T cells in Graves' hyperthyroidism and ophthalmopathy. Amplified TCR beta CDR3 regions derived from RNA transcripts. A first-round RT-PCR of the TCR CDR3 used the HTBI primer set. TCRdb used MiXCR to reprocess the multiplex PCR reads, holding one entry per CDR3 protein. Altogether approximately 30,000 distinct CDR3 sequences are present, under 65% being singletons, with the ten largest covering under 30%. The sequenced material came from blood. The receptors stem from a woman in her thirties or forties with Graves' ophthalmopathy.

This clonotype came up many times. This chain's CDR3 is CSALGGLNTGELFF. The CDR3 coding sequence is TGCAGCGCCCTAGGGGGCCTGAACACCGGGGAGCTGTTTTTT. The chain carries TRBV29-1 and TRBJ2-2; 7 nucleotides line up with TRBD1. J gave up 1 base and V 7 bases, and 6 bases lay outside the gene matches. Germline V gene lookup returns CDR1 SQVTM and CDR2 ANQGSEA. The CDR3 has 14 residues.

The rearrangement joins TRBV20-1 to TRBJ1-5, with 7 bases identical to TRBD1. This CDR3 region has 16 residues. Germline trimming cut 6 bases from V and 1 base from J; bases unmatched to any gene: 12. Germline V gene lookup returns CDR1 DFQATT and CDR2 SNEGSKA (reference sequence). The DNA of the CDR3 is TGCAGTGCGAATCCGACAGGGAGCCTAAGCAATCAGCCCCAGCATTTT. It specifies CSANPTGSLSNQPQHF.

This clonotype was seen at least ten times. The rearrangement joins TRBV7-9 to TRBJ1-5; 11 nucleotides align to TRBD1. V gave up 0 bases and J gave up 2 bases; unmatched junction bases: 3. This CDR3 has 17 amino acids. CDR1 SEHNR and CDR2 FQNEAQ come from the germline V gene (reference sequence). DNA of the CDR3: TGTGCCAGCAGCTTAGCCACGGGACAGGGGGGCAATCAGCCCCAGCATTTT. Its protein is CASSLATGQGGNQPQHF.

V is TRBV28 and J is TRBJ2-7, with TRBD2 matching 12 bases. Looked up from germline, CDR1 is MDHEN and CDR2 is SYDVKM. The CDR3 covers 20 residues. After removal of 5 bases from V and 3 bases from J, the junction contained 20 bases not matched to a gene. CDR3 DNA sequence: TGTGCCAGCAGTAACGGACTAGCGGGACGGAGGCCGGAAGGCCTCTACGAGCAGTACTTC. Amino acids: CASSNGLAGRRPEGLYEQYF.

This sequence joins TRBV7-2 and TRBJ2-7, with 7 bases fitting TRBD2. The CDR3 loop spans 15 amino acids. The J segment lost 0 bases and the V segment lost 3 bases, leaving 5 bases of the junction unmatched. Germline V CDR1 and CDR2: SGHTA, FQGNSA. CDR3 sequence reads: CASSFGGSRSYEQYF. The CDR3, as DNA: TGTGCCAGCAGCTTTGGCGGGAGCCGCTCCTACGAGCAGTACTTC.

As concerns this clonotype: The junction departs from the called germline gene at one end, perhaps through a read error. The V gene is TRBV5-1, the J gene TRBJ2-5, with D perhaps TRBD2 (6 bases). The CDR3 totals 16 residues. In germline, CDR1 is SGHRS, CDR2 YFSETQ. CDR3 nucleotide sequence: TGCGCCAGCAGCTTGTCAGTAGCGGATGGTCAAGAGACCCGGTACTTC. As protein: CASSLSVADGQETRYF.

This clonotype was seen once. In this CDR3 the conserved last residue, phenylalanine or tryptophan, is missing, so a read error is likely. The chain combines TRBV19 with TRBJ2-2, with 9 bases identical to TRBD1. The CDR3 loop spans 15 amino acids. CDR1 and CDR2 (germline): LNHDA, SQIVND (reference sequence). The CDR3 sequence is CASRQGALATGELFL. The CDR3 coding sequence is TGTGCCAGTAGACAGGGGGCGCTGGCTACCGGGGAACTGTTTTTA.

This clonotype appeared many times. The rearrangement uses TRBV7-9 and TRBJ1-1; D remains ambiguous. The CDR3 sequence is 12 residues long. Germline loops: CDR1 SEHNR, CDR2 FQNEAQ (reference sequence). V was clipped by 5 bases and J by 5 bases, with 9 bases between them. CDR3 DNA sequence: TGTGCCAGCAGCCCAGAGCTAACTGAAGCTTTCTTT. The encoded protein is CASSPELTEAFF.

In this sample, this clonotype turned up many times. The chain uses TRBV20-1 and TRBJ2-1; D remains unclear. With 3 bases removed from V and 0 bases from J, the gap between germline ends came to 6 bases. The CDR3 spans 13 residues. Germline V gene data show CDR1 as DFQATT and CDR2 as SNEGSKA (reference sequence). CDR3 DNA: TGCAGTGCTAGCCAGGCCTCCTACAATGAGCAGTTCTTC. Its protein product is CSASQASYNEQFF.